The 29 T cell receptor beta chains in this list originate from one sample, sequenced in a study of blood T cells in healthy people across ages. Alongside a J-beta primer mix, a sample-barcoded 5' primer served in a second PCR lasting 7 to 11 cycles. TCRdb redid the calling of the 5' RACE reads with MiXCR, one entry per CDR3 protein. The sample holds 1.8 million or so distinct CDR3 sequences, around 40% seen once. The specimen sequenced was blood. Source of these receptors: a human donor in good health.

This clonotype has more than one count but fewer than ten. The germline gene is not matched at one end of the junction; a read error may be the cause. The genes are TRBV29-1 and TRBJ1-2; D possibly corresponds to TRBD1 (6 bases). The CDR3 has 16 amino acids. CDR1 and CDR2 (germline): SQVTM, ANQGSEA. In DNA form, the CDR3 reads TGCAGCGTTGAAGAGGGGGCGAACTACAGGAACTGTGGCTACACCTTC. Translating it yields CSVEEGANYRNCGYTF.

This rearrangement joins TRBV20-1 to TRBJ2-3; 9 nucleotides match TRBD2. This CDR3 region has 17 residues. With V trimmed by 5 bases and J by 4 bases, 16 bases remained unmatched. Germline values: CDR1 DFQATT, CDR2 SNEGSKA (reference sequence). The CDR3 nucleotides are TGCAGTGCTCCTACCTGGGGGGCTAGCGGGATGGCAGATACGCAGTATTTT. As protein: CSAPTWGASGMADTQYF.

Comments on this clonotype: A much larger clone lies a single base off, so this may be a read error. The genes are TRBV11-3 and TRBJ2-5; 10 nucleotides line up with TRBD1. The CDR3 is 14 amino acids. The germline V gene encodes CDR1 SGHNT and CDR2 YENEEA. Trimming cost V 7 bases and J 2 bases; bases outside gene matches: 4. CDR3 bases: TGTGCCAGCACCCCGGACAGGGGGCAAGAGACCCAGTACTTC. Translating it yields CASTPDRGQETQYF. The complete variable domain, with remaining parts taken from reference TRBV11-3 and TRBJ2-5, reads EAGVVQSPRYKIIEKKQPVAFWCNPISGHNTLYWYLQNLGQGPELLIRYENEEAVDDSQLPKDRFSAERLKGVDSTLKIQPAELGDSAVYLCASTPDRGQETQYFGPGTRLLVL.

The rearrangement links TRBV4-1 to TRBJ1-1; maybe TRBD1 (5 bases). Trimming shortened V by 5 bases and J by 6 bases, and 22 bases separated the two germline ends. The CDR3 loop spans 16 amino acids. Germline V gene sequence: CDR1 MGHRA, CDR2 YSYEKL. The CDR3 coding sequence is TGCGCCAGCAGCGCCAGCGGGACGAATAAAGGCGCTGAAGCTTTCTTT. Translation: CASSASGTNKGAEAFF.

V is TRBV2 and J is TRBJ2-4; no reliable D call. This CDR3 region has 13 residues. Germline V gene lookup returns CDR1 SNHLY and CDR2 FYNNEI. V dropped 5 bases and J dropped 5 bases, with 10 bases sitting between them. CDR3 sequence (DNA): TGTGCCAGCAGTATTAACAGTGAAAACATTCAGTACTTC. This gives the protein CASSINSENIQYF.

The table lists this clonotype with a few counts. The chain links TRBV10-3 to TRBJ1-2; D gene ambiguous. V shed 4 bases and J shed 0 bases, with 15 bases lying between them. Germline CDR1 and CDR2: ENHRY and SYGVKD. This CDR3 is built from 16 residues. The CDR3 DNA reads as TGTGCCATCAGTGTTATCGCGGCGGCTACTAACTATGGCTACACCTTC. Translation: CAISVIAAATNYGYTF.

There are a few counts of this clonotype. This chain links TRBV13 with TRBJ1-1, with D possibly being TRBD1 (6 bases). Germline V CDR1 and CDR2: PRHDT, FYEKMQ (reference sequence). Trimming left V 3 bases short and J 5 bases short, with 16 bases between. The CDR3 has 15 amino acids. In nucleotides, the CDR3 is TGTGCCAGCAGCTTCGGGACCAGGGGCGCGACTGAAGCTTTCTTT. This gives the protein CASSFGTRGATEAFF.

V gene TRBV20-1 combines with J gene TRBJ1-5; possibly TRBD1 for D (5 bases). V lost 3 bases to trimming and J lost 0 bases, with 9 bases between them. The germline V gene has CDR1 DFQATT and CDR2 SNEGSKA (reference sequence). The CDR3 consists of 14 residues. In DNA form, the CDR3 reads TGCAGTGCTAGGGACACTCATAGCAATCAGCCCCAGCATTTT. Translated, it gives CSARDTHSNQPQHF.

The chain is built from TRBV7-2 and TRBJ2-4, with 12 bases fitting TRBD2. The CDR3 runs to 15 residues. CDR1 SGHTA and CDR2 FQGNSA come from the germline V gene. V lost 5 bases, J lost 15 bases, and 14 bases stayed unmatched. The CDR3 DNA sequence: TGTGCCAGCAGCCCACTTCCGGCTAGCGGGGGGGTTAGGTACTTC. Translating gives CASSPLPASGGVRYF.

The chain links TRBV29-1 to TRBJ2-5; weak D call: TRBD1 (5 bases). Germline CDR1 and CDR2: SQVTM and ANQGSEA. The CDR3 totals 15 residues. Trimming pared 4 bases from V and 2 bases from J, leaving 17 bases between. DNA for the CDR3: TGCAGCGTTGGGGCTGCAGGGTTTCTTCAAGAGACCCAGTACTTC. This encodes CSVGAAGFLQETQYF.

This clonotype has just a few counts. The chain recombines TRBV25-1 with TRBJ2-5; TRBD1 matches at 7 bases. Germline V gene lookup returns CDR1 MGHDK and CDR2 SYGVNS. Trimming took 5 bases from V and 6 from J; bases not matched to a gene: 9. The CDR3 sequence is 14 residues long. The CDR3 DNA follows: TGTGCCAGCAGTTCTCCGGGACAGCAAAAGACCCAGTACTTC. Residues: CASSSPGQQKTQYF.

Concerning this clonotype: One end of the junction fails to match germline, which may point to a read error. The V gene is TRBV7-7, the J gene TRBJ2-5; D may be TRBD1 or TRBD2 (6 bases each). The CDR3 covers 15 residues. Germline values: CDR1 SSHAT, CDR2 FNYEAQ (reference sequence). The CDR3 DNA reads as TGTGTCAGCAGCTTTGGGGGCGGGGAACAAGAGACCCAGTACTTC. The encoded protein is CVSSFGGGEQETQYF.

This clonotype was detected once. The chain uses TRBV5-5 and TRBJ2-1, with D perhaps matching TRBD1 (7 bases). The DNA matches TRBJ2-7 better at its end, which makes the J call doubtful. The CDR3 contains 17 residues. Germline V gene sequence: CDR1 SGHKS, CDR2 YYEKEE (reference sequence). The CDR3 loop is CASSLRVGQGGYNEQYF. The CDR3 DNA reads as TGTGCCAGCAGCTTGCGGGTCGGGCAGGGGGGTTACAATGAGCAGTACTTC.

The chain uses TRBV28 and TRBJ1-2; TRBD1 aligns across 7 bases. The ends lost 5 bases at V and 2 bases at J; junction bases unmatched: 5. Per germline, CDR1 MDHEN and CDR2 SYDVKM. The CDR3 is 14 amino acids. The CDR3 DNA reads TGTGCCAGCAGTCGAGGGGGCGAGAACTATGGCTACACCTTC. Translation: CASSRGGENYGYTF.

This clonotype was observed at least ten times. V usage is TRBV5-6 and J usage is TRBJ2-1; D not resolved. Trimming took 3 bases from V and 10 from J, leaving 8 bases between them. The CDR3 extends over 11 amino acids. CDR1 and CDR2 (germline): SGHDT, YYEEEE. The CDR3 sequence: CASSYLGEQFF. CDR3 DNA sequence: TGTGCCAGCAGCTACTTGGGGGAGCAGTTCTTC.

V usage is TRBV7-9 and J usage is TRBJ2-7; D remains ambiguous. Germline CDR1 reads SEHNR; CDR2 reads FQNEAQ (reference sequence). This CDR3 contains 11 residues. V was shortened by 3 bases and J by 9 bases, with 9 bases between the two germline ends. The CDR3: CASSLGPLQYF. The DNA for the CDR3 is TGTGCCAGCAGCTTGGGTCCCCTGCAGTACTTC.

The chain links TRBV10-3 to TRBJ2-7; D possibly matches TRBD1 or TRBD2 (7 bases each). CDR3 length equals 15 residues. Trimming pared 0 bases from V and 2 bases from J, leaving 11 bases between. Germline CDR1 reads ENHRY; CDR2 reads SYGVKD. The CDR3: CAISESGGTAYEQYF. The CDR3 nucleotides read TGTGCCATCAGTGAGTCCGGGGGGACAGCCTACGAGCAGTACTTC.

This chain joins TRBV27 and TRBJ1-1, with D perhaps TRBD1 (5 bases). The germline CDR1 and CDR2 sequences are MNHEY and SMNVEV (reference sequence). The CDR3 spans 13 residues. In nucleotides, the CDR3 is TGTACCTCCGGGACGGTGGGGAACACTGAAGCTTTCTTT. As protein: CTSGTVGNTEAFF.

This chain uses TRBV7-6 with TRBJ2-7; possibly TRBD1 for D (6 bases). CDR3 length: 14 amino acids. V dropped 0 bases and J dropped 11 bases, with 17 bases sitting between them. Germline values: CDR1 SGHVS, CDR2 FNYEAQ. This chain's CDR3 is CASSLATRDTRKYF. CDR3 DNA: TGTGCCAGCAGCTTAGCAACTCGGGACACCAGAAAGTACTTC.

The chain links TRBV4-2 to TRBJ2-7, with 7 bases that match TRBD1. The CDR3 is made up of 16 amino acids. Germline V gene data show CDR1 as LGHNA and CDR2 as YNFKEQ. Unmatched junction bases numbered 5, after V lost 0 bases and J lost 0 bases. This CDR3 is CASSQEGTAYSYEQYF. In nucleotides, the CDR3 is TGTGCCAGCAGCCAAGAGGGGACAGCCTACTCCTACGAGCAGTACTTC.

A word on this clonotype: Sequence at one end of the junction differs from germline and may be a read error. In DNA form, the CDR3 reads TGCGGCGTTGGAGAGGTTTCGGAGACCCAGTACTTC. The encoded protein is CGVGEVSETQYF. This chain joins TRBV29-1 and TRBJ2-5; no clear D gene. The CDR3 loop spans 12 amino acids. The germline V gene has CDR1 SQVTM and CDR2 ANQGSEA.

The rearrangement uses TRBV4-1 and TRBJ2-3; D gene uncertain. Trimming took off 2 bases at V and 0 bases at J, with 9 bases between the two ends. Germline V gene sequence: CDR1 MGHRA, CDR2 YSYEKL. This CDR3 contains 15 residues. The CDR3 region is CASSQLLTSTDTQYF. CDR3 sequence (DNA): TGCGCCAGCAGCCAACTGCTGACTAGCACAGATACGCAGTATTTT.

The chain couples TRBV24-1 to TRBJ2-1; TRBD1 agrees at 7 bases. The J call may be in error: the DNA end matches TRBJ2-7 better. Germline V CDR1 and CDR2: KGHDR, SFDVKD. The CDR3 is made up of 16 amino acids. In DNA form, the CDR3 reads TGTGCCATCATAGCTCAGGGCCGGGACAGATTTTACGAGCAGTACTTC. This encodes CAIIAQGRDRFYEQYF.

J is TRBJ2-7 and V is TRBV20-1, with TRBD2 matching 8 bases. After removal of 6 bases from V and 2 bases from J, the junction contained 15 bases not matched to a gene. CDR3 length equals 16 residues. CDR1 is DFQATT, CDR2 SNEGSKA, per germline (reference sequence). The CDR3 is CSAHRGGILGPYEQYF. Written as DNA, the CDR3 is TGCAGTGCCCATCGGGGGGGAATATTGGGACCCTACGAGCAGTACTTC.

This clonotype has a handful of counts. This rearrangement joins TRBV9 to TRBJ1-5; D is unclear. This CDR3 contains 15 residues. Looked up from germline, CDR1 is SGDLS and CDR2 is YYNGEE. Trimming removed 4 bases at V and 3 bases at J, with 14 bases between. CDR3 in amino acids: CASSLFGEANQPQHF. The CDR3 region has the DNA TGTGCCAGCAGCTTATTCGGGGAGGCCAATCAGCCCCAGCATTTT. Using reference TRBV9 and TRBJ1-5 for the parts outside the CDR3, the full variable domain is DSGVTQTPKHLITATGQRVTLRCSPRSGDLSVYWYQQSLDQGLQFLIQYYNGEERAKGNILERFSAQQFPDLHSELNLSSLELGDSALYFCASSLFGEANQPQHFGDGTRLSIL.

This clonotype was picked up a small number of times. The V call is TRBV20-1, the J call TRBJ2-1; no reliable D call. Germline V gene sequence: CDR1 DFQATT, CDR2 SNEGSKA (reference sequence). CDR3 length equals 11 residues. V was pared by 1 base and J by 8 bases, with 6 bases between. CDR3 DNA: TGCAGTGCTAGAGGGTGGGATGAGCAGTTCTTC. Translated: CSARGWDEQFF.

CDR3 DNA: TGCAGTGCTAGAATTTTAGGGGGCGCAGACATTCAGTACTTC. This translates into CSARILGGADIQYF. This chain uses TRBV20-1 with TRBJ2-4; TRBD1 aligns across 7 bases. Germline values: CDR1 DFQATT, CDR2 SNEGSKA (reference sequence). This CDR3 has 14 residues. The V segment lost 2 bases and the J segment 8 bases; nucleotides outside the gene matches: 9.

The chain has TRBV12-3 or TRBV12-4 and TRBJ2-3; tentatively, D is TRBD1 or TRBD2 (5 bases each). The CDR3 extends over 14 amino acids. Deletions cut 3 bases from V and 5 bases from J, with 12 bases between. CDR3 sequence: CASSLIVGEDTQYF. The CDR3 nucleotides are TGTGCCAGCAGTTTGATCGTGGGGGAAGATACGCAGTATTTT.

The count of this clonotype is one. Here the CDR3 DNA reads TGTGCCAGTAGTACCCCCGGGGTAGCGAGCACAGATACGCAGTATTTT. Protein: CASSTPGVASTDTQYF. The chain employs TRBV19 and TRBJ2-3; TRBD2 is a possible D gene (5 bases). Germline lookup yields CDR1 LNHDA and CDR2 SQIVND (reference sequence). V lost 4 bases and J 0 bases, leaving 14 bases between the germline ends. The CDR3 loop spans 16 amino acids.